This TCR beta chain derives from a study of cytomegalovirus exposure and HLA in healthy donors. The CDR3 is 14 amino acids. Per germline, CDR1 SGHNT and CDR2 YENEEA. The V gene lost 5 bases and the J gene lost 8 bases, with 17 bases spanning the gap. Primers included in the PCR were 60 Vbeta and 13 Jbeta primers. Clones were sequenced by immunoSEQ multiplex PCR, and TCRdb holds only the in-frame ones, with some missing. The data show 150,000 to 180,000 clones, with approximately 74% seen just once and over 2.5% held by the top ten. This sequence originates from a man between 18 and 35 years old in good health and CMV-seronegative. The source material was PBMCs. The rearrangement joins TRBV11-3 to TRBJ2-3; D perhaps matches TRBD1 (6 bases). This CDR3 is CASSLQAGQITQYF. CDR3 DNA sequence: TGTGCCAGCAGCCTGCAGGCCGGACAGATTACGCAGTATTTT.